Presented here are 17 T cell receptor beta chains from one specimen sequenced in a study of chemoradiotherapy in HPV16-positive cancers. Some clones are missing from TCRdb's copy, which holds only in-frame ones; the method was immunoSEQ multiplex PCR. There are around 24,000 clones in the sample; roughly nine tenths occur only once, and 4.5% lies in the top ten. Sequencing used blood, obtained from a patient who underwent chemoradiotherapy. These receptors were taken from a human donor with HPV-associated anogenital cancer.

The chain employs TRBV27 and TRBJ2-1; D unclear. Germline V gene sequence: CDR1 MNHEY, CDR2 SMNVEV (reference sequence). Trimming took off 5 bases at V and 1 base at J, with 12 bases between the two ends. The CDR3 is made up of 15 amino acids. This CDR3 reads CASSPMGVSYNEQFF. CDR3 DNA: TGTGCCAGCAGTCCCATGGGCGTTTCCTACAATGAGCAGTTCTTC.

This clone has just a few counts. DNA of the CDR3: TGCGCCAGCAGCCAAGTCGCAGCCGGGCCGTACTATGGCTACACCTTC. Its translation: CASSQVAAGPYYGYTF. This chain links TRBV4-3 with TRBJ1-2; D gene ambiguous. The V gene's germline CDR1 is LGHNA and CDR2 YSLEER. Trimming stripped 1 base from V and 3 bases from J, with 15 bases between. CDR3 size: 16 residues.

The CDR3 DNA follows: TGTGCCAGCAGCTTAGACCGGGGCAGGACAAATGAAAAACTGTTTTTT. This gives the protein CASSLDRGRTNEKLFF. The chain carries TRBV7-2 and TRBJ1-4, with a weak D call TRBD1 (5 bases). The V end was cut by 1 base, the J end by 5 bases, with 14 bases between. CDR3 size: 16 residues. Per the germline V gene, CDR1 is SGHTA and CDR2 is FQGNSA. The variable domain in full, with the rest retrieved from reference TRBV7-2 and TRBJ1-4, is GAGVSQSPSNKVTEKGKDVELRCDPISGHTALYWYRQSLGQGLEFLIYFQGNSAPDKSGLPSDRFSAERTGGSVSTLTIQRTQQEDSAVYLCASSLDRGRTNEKLFFGSGTQLSVL.

This chain connects TRBV10-3 to TRBJ2-5; 13 bases map to TRBD2. Germline CDR1 ENHRY, CDR2 SYGVKD. There are 16 residues in the CDR3. The V gene end was trimmed by 6 bases and the J gene end by 1 base; junction bases not matched to a gene: 5. CDR3 amino acids: CAIRPGLAGPQETQYF. CDR3 nucleotides: TGTGCCATCAGGCCGGGACTAGCGGGGCCCCAAGAGACCCAGTACTTC.

This clone was seen more than once but under ten times. V gene TRBV9 combines with J gene TRBJ2-3; maybe TRBD1 (5 bases). Germline CDR1 and CDR2: SGDLS and YYNGEE. The CDR3 is 13 residues long. Trimming stripped 3 bases from V and 5 bases from J, with 10 bases between. The chain's CDR3 is CASSAFQGDTQYF. In DNA form, the CDR3 reads TGTGCCAGCAGCGCCTTTCAGGGAGATACGCAGTATTTT.

The V call is TRBV7-9, the J call TRBJ2-5, with TRBD1 matching over 9 bases. The J segment lost 2 bases and the V segment lost 6 bases, leaving 7 bases of the junction unmatched. The CDR3 has 15 residues. Germline values: CDR1 SEHNR, CDR2 FQNEAQ (reference sequence). CDR3 sequence (DNA): TGTGCCAGCAGGAGGGGGACAGGGATTCAAGAGACCCAGTACTTC. Amino acid sequence: CASRRGTGIQETQYF.

The V and J genes are TRBV5-1 and TRBJ2-2; D perhaps matches TRBD2 (7 bases). From germline, CDR1 is SGHRS and CDR2 YFSETQ. V shed 3 bases and J shed 7 bases, with 16 bases lying between them. The CDR3 totals 15 residues. CDR3 coding DNA: TGCGCCAGCAGCTCGGGAGGAGGGGGTATCGGGGAGCTGTTTTTT. The encoded protein is CASSSGGGGIGELFF. The variable domain in full, with the rest retrieved from reference TRBV5-1 and TRBJ2-2, is KAGVTQTPRYLIKTRGQQVTLSCSPISGHRSVSWYQQTPGQGLQFLFEYFSETQRNKGNFPGRFSGRQFSNSRSEMNVSTLELGDSALYLCASSSGGGGIGELFFGEGSRLTVL.

V usage is TRBV10-3 and J usage is TRBJ1-1; perhaps TRBD1 as D (5 bases). V was cut by 0 bases and J by 10 bases, with 12 bases left in between. The CDR3 is made up of 13 amino acids. CDR1 ENHRY and CDR2 SYGVKD come from the germline V gene. CDR3 region: CAISESRGGVAFF. For the CDR3, the DNA is TGTGCCATCAGTGAGTCCCGGGGCGGGGTAGCTTTCTTT.

This rearrangement joins TRBV11-1 to TRBJ1-2, with D uncertain. The length of the CDR3 is 13 residues. With 6 bases removed from V and 4 bases from J, the gap between germline ends came to 12 bases. CDR1 and CDR2 (germline): SGHAT, FQDESV (reference sequence). CDR3 sequence: CASSKRSSYGYTF. The CDR3 DNA follows: TGTGCCAGCAGTAAAAGGAGTTCCTATGGCTACACCTTC. Variable domain in full (rest from reference TRBV11-1 and TRBJ1-2): EAEVAQSPRYKITEKSQAVAFWCDPISGHATLYWYRQILGQGPELLVQFQDESVVDDSQLPKDRFSAERLKGVDSTLKIQPAELGDSAMYLCASSKRSSYGYTFGSGTRLTVV.

The chain is built from TRBV27 and TRBJ2-5, with 14 bases matching TRBD2. The CDR3 covers 15 residues. V lost 6 bases, J lost 9 bases, and 9 bases stayed unmatched. CDR1 MNHEY and CDR2 SMNVEV come from the germline V gene (reference sequence). CDR3 DNA: TGTGCCAGCAGCCAGACGGGACTAGCGGGAGCCCCCCAGTACTTC. This sequence encodes CASSQTGLAGAPQYF.

The V and J genes are TRBV11-2 and TRBJ1-1, with a possible D match to TRBD1 (5 bases). Germline lookup yields CDR1 SGHAT and CDR2 FQNNGV. V was clipped by 5 bases and J by 6 bases, with 19 bases between them. The CDR3 contains 15 residues. In DNA, the CDR3 is TGTGCCAGCAGCGCTTTGGGGGGGTTCGGCGCTGAAGCTTTCTTT. This encodes CASSALGGFGAEAFF.

V and J are TRBV10-1 and TRBJ2-1, with 16 bases that match TRBD2. CDR3 size: 20 residues. The germline CDR1 and CDR2 sequences are WNHNN and SYGVQD (reference sequence). The ends lost 6 bases at V and 3 bases at J; junction bases unmatched: 14. CDR3 amino acids: CASRLPRGLAGGPGYNEQFF. CDR3 nucleotide sequence: TGCGCCAGCAGATTACCTAGGGGACTAGCGGGAGGGCCTGGCTACAATGAGCAGTTCTTC.

To note about this clone: The germline gene is not matched at one end of the junction; a read error may be the cause. Other nucleotide sequences from this sample produce the same CDR3. The V and J genes are TRBV6-5 and TRBJ1-6; no definite D call. Germline values: CDR1 MNHEY, CDR2 SVGAGI. The CDR3 spans 13 residues. The CDR3 is CASSYIGDSPLHF. Written as DNA, the CDR3 is TGCGCCAGCAGTTACATTGGGGATTCACCCCTCCACTTT.

The chain is built from TRBV10-2 and TRBJ2-1, with D hard to call. CDR3 length equals 14 residues. V lost 7 bases and J lost 0, with 10 bases in between. Germline loops: CDR1 WSHSY, CDR2 SAAADI. The CDR3 DNA reads as TGCGCCAGCAAACAGCCGAGCTCCTACAATGAGCAGTTCTTC. The encoded protein is CASKQPSSYNEQFF.

The V and J genes are TRBV6-5 and TRBJ1-6, with a tentative D call TRBD1 (5 bases). The CDR3 spans 15 residues. In germline, CDR1 is MNHEY, CDR2 SVGAGI. V was pared by 2 bases and J by 7 bases, with 12 bases between. This chain's CDR3 is CASSYGGVRNSPLHF. The CDR3 region has the DNA TGTGCCAGCAGTTACGGGGGGGTGAGAAATTCACCCCTCCACTTT.

V gene TRBV19 combines with J gene TRBJ2-3, with D uncertain. The CDR3 loop spans 14 amino acids. Germline loops: CDR1 LNHDA, CDR2 SQIVND (reference sequence). V lost 5 bases and J 2 bases, leaving 11 bases between the germline ends. The CDR3 sequence is CASSVGIVTDTQYF. CDR3 nucleotide sequence: TGTGCCAGTAGTGTGGGGATCGTCACAGATACGCAGTATTTT.

This clone has only a few counts. J is TRBJ2-2 and V is TRBV2; 8 bases agree with TRBD2. The ends lost 6 bases at V and 4 bases at J; junction bases unmatched: 13. Germline V gene sequence: CDR1 SNHLY, CDR2 FYNNEI. CDR3 length equals 17 residues. The CDR3 protein is CASRQFTSGGGTGELFF. The CDR3 nucleotides are TGTGCCAGCAGACAGTTTACTAGCGGAGGGGGCACCGGGGAGCTGTTTTTT.